This entry lists 29 T cell receptor beta chains sequenced from one sample in a study of blood T cell repertoires in COVID-19. Data came from immunoSEQ multiplex PCR; TCRdb stores just in-frame clones and leaves some out. Here the sample spans some 140,000 clones, about four fifths being singletons. The sample was peripheral blood. These receptors were collected from a man between 60 and 75 years old with acute or convalescent COVID-19.

V usage is TRBV7-9 and J usage is TRBJ2-7; no definite D call. The CDR3 loop spans 11 amino acids. Between the trimmed V and J ends, which lost 5 bases and 6 bases, there was a span of 8 bases. Germline CDR1 is SEHNR and CDR2 is FQNEAQ (reference sequence). CDR3 loop: CASSTGGEQYF. CDR3 in DNA: TGTGCCAGCAGCACCGGTGGCGAGCAGTACTTC.

The chain couples TRBV29-1 to TRBJ2-2; TRBD2 agrees at 13 bases. The junction had 6 bases not matched to a gene; V was cut back by 7 bases and J by 4 bases. The CDR3 is made up of 15 amino acids. CDR1 is SQVTM, CDR2 ANQGSEA, per germline. CDR3 nucleotides: TGCAGCGCGACTAGCGGGAGGTTGGGCACCGGGGAGCTGTTTTTT. Translated, it gives CSATSGRLGTGELFF.

This chain joins TRBV9 and TRBJ1-2, with D maybe TRBD1 (5 bases). Germline V gives CDR1 SGDLS, CDR2 YYNGEE. Trimming cost V 3 bases and J 4 bases, with 10 bases left between them. The CDR3 spans 13 residues. The CDR3 sequence: CASSASGAYGYTF. Written as DNA, the CDR3 is TGTGCCAGCAGCGCTAGTGGGGCCTATGGCTACACCTTC.

The chain employs TRBV6-4 and TRBJ2-1; 9 bases are shared with TRBD2. CDR1 and CDR2 from the germline V gene are MRHNA and SNTAGT. The CDR3 has 14 residues. The V segment lost 4 bases and the J segment 9 bases; nucleotides outside the gene matches: 7. The CDR3 loop reads CASSGAGGEIEQFF. CDR3 DNA sequence: TGTGCCAGCAGTGGAGCGGGGGGAGAAATTGAGCAGTTCTTC.

V is TRBV10-2 and J is TRBJ1-2; 7 nucleotides agree with TRBD1. V gave up 2 bases and J gave up 4 bases; unmatched junction bases: 4. The CDR3 extends over 14 amino acids. Germline loops: CDR1 WSHSY, CDR2 SAAADI. The CDR3, as DNA: TGCGCCAGCAGTGAGAGGGGGCTCGGCTATGGCTACACCTTC. This gives the protein CASSERGLGYGYTF.

The genes are TRBV19 and TRBJ1-5; the D gene is possibly TRBD1 (6 bases). Trimming removed 5 bases from V and 0 bases from J, with 8 bases in between. This CDR3 spans 14 amino acids. Germline assignment: CDR1 LNHDA and CDR2 SQIVND (reference sequence). This chain's CDR3 is CASSPGVSNQPQHF. CDR3 in DNA: TGTGCCAGTAGTCCAGGGGTTAGCAATCAGCCCCAGCATTTT. Complete variable domain (other parts from reference TRBV19 and TRBJ1-5): DGGITQSPKYLFRKEGQNVTLSCEQNLNHDAMYWYRQDPGQGLRLIYYSQIVNDFQKGDIAEGYSVSREKKESFPLTVTSAQKNPTAFYLCASSPGVSNQPQHFGDGTRLSIL.

This sequence joins TRBV5-1 and TRBJ2-1; 12 bases fit TRBD2. Germline V gives CDR1 SGHRS, CDR2 YFSETQ. The length of the CDR3 is 16 residues. The V segment lost 1 base and the J segment 7 bases; nucleotides outside the gene matches: 6. The chain's CDR3 is CASSLLTSGRNNEQFF. The CDR3 nucleotides are TGCGCCAGCAGCTTGTTGACTAGCGGGAGAAATAATGAGCAGTTCTTC.

The chain couples TRBV7-6 to TRBJ2-3, with D possibly being TRBD2 (6 bases). From germline, CDR1 is SGHVS and CDR2 FNYEAQ. This CDR3 has 15 residues. The germline V and J ends were trimmed by 4 bases and 0 bases, with 11 bases remaining between them. The CDR3 is CASSSAGTSTDTQYF. The CDR3 region has the DNA TGTGCCAGCAGCTCTGCCGGGACTAGCACAGATACGCAGTATTTT.

This chain links TRBV4-1 with TRBJ2-7; D might be TRBD2 (5 bases). V lost 3 bases and J 3 bases, leaving 12 bases between the germline ends. The CDR3 runs to 14 residues. CDR1 and CDR2 from the germline V gene are MGHRA and YSYEKL. The CDR3 is CASSQTIGDYEQYF. CDR3 DNA: TGCGCCAGCAGCCAGACCATCGGGGACTACGAGCAGTACTTC.

The CDR3 DNA sequence: TGTGCCAGCAGTGAACGTGCGGGCTCGGAGACCCAGTACTTC. Translated: CASSERAGSETQYF. The rearrangement joins TRBV2 to TRBJ2-5, with TRBD2 as a possible D gene (5 bases). V shed 2 bases and J shed 5 bases, with 12 bases lying between them. CDR1 is SNHLY, CDR2 FYNNEI, per germline. This CDR3 has 14 residues.

This clone was seen just once. The chain uses TRBV19 and TRBJ1-6, with 7 bases aligning to TRBD1. Unmatched junction bases numbered 10, after V lost 1 base and J lost 10 bases. The CDR3 is made up of 16 amino acids. CDR1 LNHDA and CDR2 SQIVND come from the germline V gene (reference sequence). The CDR3 spells CASSIALGQAHSPLHF. The CDR3 DNA sequence: TGTGCCAGTAGTATAGCCCTCGGACAGGCTCACTCACCCCTCCACTTT. Drawing the rest from reference TRBV19 and TRBJ1-6, the complete variable domain is DGGITQSPKYLFRKEGQNVTLSCEQNLNHDAMYWYRQDPGQGLRLIYYSQIVNDFQKGDIAEGYSVSREKKESFPLTVTSAQKNPTAFYLCASSIALGQAHSPLHFGNGTRLTVT.

V and J are TRBV5-4 and TRBJ2-6; a possible D gene is TRBD2 (7 bases). CDR1 is SGHNT, CDR2 YYREEE, per germline (reference sequence). The CDR3 is 16 residues long. V lost 0 bases, J lost 2 bases, and 9 bases lay in between. CDR3 amino acids: CASSLVGGAGANVLTF. The CDR3 DNA is TGTGCCAGCAGCTTGGTAGGGGGGGCTGGGGCCAACGTCCTGACTTTC.

This clone was picked up a small number of times. V is TRBV19 and J is TRBJ2-5, with no clear D. Between the trimmed V and J ends, which lost 5 bases and 4 bases, there was a span of 20 bases. The germline V gene has CDR1 LNHDA and CDR2 SQIVND (reference sequence). This CDR3 spans 16 amino acids. The CDR3 protein is CASSLNPGVLGETQYF. Here the CDR3 DNA reads TGTGCCAGTAGTCTGAACCCGGGTGTTTTGGGAGAGACCCAGTACTTC. The variable domain in full, with the rest retrieved from reference TRBV19 and TRBJ2-5, is DGGITQSPKYLFRKEGQNVTLSCEQNLNHDAMYWYRQDPGQGLRLIYYSQIVNDFQKGDIAEGYSVSREKKESFPLTVTSAQKNPTAFYLCASSLNPGVLGETQYFGPGTRLLVL.

V gene TRBV29-1 combines with J gene TRBJ1-1, with 7 bases identical to TRBD1. V shed 4 bases and J 6 bases; nucleotides not matched to a gene: 5. The CDR3 runs 12 residues. Per germline, CDR1 SQVTM and CDR2 ANQGSEA. The CDR3 nucleotides are TGCAGCGTTGTTCCCGGGACAGCTGAAGCTTTCTTT. It yields the protein CSVVPGTAEAFF.

The V call is TRBV5-6, the J call TRBJ1-4; D remains ambiguous. V was cut by 1 base and J by 1 base, with 11 bases left in between. The germline V gene has CDR1 SGHDT and CDR2 YYEEEE. This CDR3 has 16 residues. CDR3 loop: CASSLRIRLTNEKLFF. In DNA, the CDR3 is TGTGCCAGCAGCTTGCGTATCAGGTTAACTAATGAAAAACTGTTTTTT.

The chain couples TRBV18 to TRBJ2-1, with unresolved D. The CDR3 is 14 amino acids. CDR1 KGHSH and CDR2 LQKENI come from the germline V gene. Trimming cost V 2 bases and J 7 bases, with 12 bases left between them. CDR3 residues: CASSPYPHGNEQFF. For the CDR3, the DNA is TGTGCCAGCTCACCATACCCCCACGGGAATGAGCAGTTCTTC.

This clone was detected once. The rearrangement links TRBV5-4 to TRBJ2-5; possible D gene TRBD2, 5 bases. Per germline, CDR1 SGHNT and CDR2 YYREEE (reference sequence). Trimming took off 0 bases at V and 3 bases at J, with 12 bases between the two ends. The CDR3 is 15 amino acids. The CDR3 protein is CASSLGVGSEETQYF. Written as DNA, the CDR3 is TGTGCCAGCAGCTTGGGAGTGGGGAGTGAAGAGACCCAGTACTTC.

The chain carries TRBV9 and TRBJ2-1; TRBD2 agrees at 9 bases. The V gene's germline CDR1 is SGDLS and CDR2 YYNGEE. J lost 0 bases, V lost 2 bases, and 6 bases had no gene match. The CDR3 is 17 residues long. CDR3 bases: TGTGCCAGCAGCGTCGGGGGTAGCGGGAGCTCCTACAATGAGCAGTTCTTC. Amino acid sequence: CASSVGGSGSSYNEQFF.

This clone appeared a single time. The chain combines TRBV4-1 with TRBJ2-1, with D possibly matching TRBD1 (5 bases). The CDR3 loop spans 14 amino acids. Trimming shortened V by 4 bases and J by 6 bases, and 13 bases separated the two germline ends. Germline CDR1 is MGHRA and CDR2 is YSYEKL. The CDR3 DNA follows: TGCGCCAGCAGCCCCCTGACAGTCGCCAATGAGCAGTTCTTC. Encoded protein: CASSPLTVANEQFF.

This chain connects TRBV12-5 to TRBJ2-7; 8 nucleotides match TRBD2. This CDR3 comprises 17 residues. V shed 1 base and J 3 bases; nucleotides not matched to a gene: 11. The V gene's germline CDR1 is LGHNT and CDR2 FRNRAP. Here the CDR3 DNA reads TGTGCTAGTGGTTTGGGGCAACAGCGGGGGACAATCTACGAGCAGTACTTC. The encoded protein is CASGLGQQRGTIYEQYF.

This clone was found a few times. V gene TRBV9 combines with J gene TRBJ2-1; D possibly corresponds to TRBD1 (5 bases). The V end lost 0 bases, the J end lost 15 bases, and 19 bases lay between the germline ends. The CDR3 is 14 residues long. Germline V gives CDR1 SGDLS, CDR2 YYNGEE. The CDR3 reads CASSVAPDSRGLFF. The CDR3 bases are TGTGCCAGCAGCGTAGCCCCCGACAGCCGTGGCTTGTTCTTC.

This chain connects TRBV5-1 to TRBJ1-4; 8 nucleotides match TRBD1. The trim removed 4 bases at V and 7 bases at J, leaving 6 bases unmatched. Germline CDR1 is SGHRS and CDR2 is YFSETQ. The CDR3 is 14 residues long. The CDR3 loop reads CASSRGQGGEKLFF. CDR3 sequence (DNA): TGCGCCAGCAGCCGAGGACAGGGTGGTGAAAAACTGTTTTTT.

This clone was observed a single time. The chain is built from TRBV12-5 and TRBJ2-2; 10 nucleotides match TRBD2. V lost 6 bases and J lost 2; bases outside the gene matches: 9. This CDR3 spans 17 amino acids. Germline-derived CDR1 and CDR2 are LGHNT and FRNRAP. CDR3 DNA: TGTGCTAGTGGCCCTGGGGCTAGCGGGAGAAACACCGGGGAGCTGTTTTTT. This codes for CASGPGASGRNTGELFF.

The rearrangement uses TRBV7-6 and TRBJ2-5, with a weak D call TRBD1 (7 bases). Germline CDR1 SGHVS, CDR2 FNYEAQ. V lost 2 bases and J 5 bases, leaving 24 bases between the germline ends. The CDR3 runs to 18 residues. The CDR3 spells CASSLTASFQGGRETQYF. Here the CDR3 DNA reads TGTGCCAGCAGCTTAACGGCTAGCTTCCAGGGGGGAAGGGAGACCCAGTACTTC.

This chain joins TRBV4-1 and TRBJ1-2; tentatively, D is TRBD1 (6 bases). Germline values: CDR1 MGHRA, CDR2 YSYEKL. This CDR3 contains 16 residues. Trimming removed 2 bases from V and 3 bases from J, with 16 bases in between. The chain's CDR3 is CASSQPNRAFDYGYTF. The CDR3 region has the DNA TGCGCCAGCAGCCAACCGAACAGGGCCTTCGACTATGGCTACACCTTC.

The chain combines TRBV18 with TRBJ1-4; D is perhaps TRBD1 (6 bases). Per germline, CDR1 KGHSH and CDR2 LQKENI. Trimming cost V 3 bases and J 8 bases, with 16 bases left between them. The CDR3 runs 15 residues. The CDR3 DNA reads as TGTGCCAGCTCACCCCTCGGGACAACCCACGAAAAACTGTTTTTT. This encodes CASSPLGTTHEKLFF.

The rearrangement joins TRBV9 to TRBJ1-1; D perhaps matches TRBD1 (5 bases). Germline loops: CDR1 SGDLS, CDR2 YYNGEE. Trimming cost V 0 bases and J 2 bases, with 14 bases left between them. The CDR3 length is 16 residues. CDR3 sequence (DNA): TGTGCCAGCAGCGTAGGATTAGGGGCTGGAAACACTGAAGCTTTCTTT. This sequence encodes CASSVGLGAGNTEAFF.

This chain joins TRBV5-1 and TRBJ1-1; perhaps TRBD1 as D (6 bases). Per the germline V gene, CDR1 is SGHRS and CDR2 is YFSETQ. The CDR3 is 13 residues long. Trimming stripped 10 bases from V and 0 bases from J, with 13 bases between. CDR3 in DNA: TGCGCCCGCGGGGGGGGCCTGAACACTGAAGCTTTCTTT. It yields the protein CARGGGLNTEAFF.

The V gene is TRBV18, the J gene TRBJ2-3; D is undetermined. The ends were cut back, 4 bases at V and 3 bases at J, with 5 bases in the middle. The CDR3 length is 12 residues. CDR1 is KGHSH and CDR2 is LQKENI in the germline V gene. The DNA of the CDR3 is TGTGCCAGCTCACTTAGAACAGATACGCAGTATTTT. Its translation is CASSLRTDTQYF.